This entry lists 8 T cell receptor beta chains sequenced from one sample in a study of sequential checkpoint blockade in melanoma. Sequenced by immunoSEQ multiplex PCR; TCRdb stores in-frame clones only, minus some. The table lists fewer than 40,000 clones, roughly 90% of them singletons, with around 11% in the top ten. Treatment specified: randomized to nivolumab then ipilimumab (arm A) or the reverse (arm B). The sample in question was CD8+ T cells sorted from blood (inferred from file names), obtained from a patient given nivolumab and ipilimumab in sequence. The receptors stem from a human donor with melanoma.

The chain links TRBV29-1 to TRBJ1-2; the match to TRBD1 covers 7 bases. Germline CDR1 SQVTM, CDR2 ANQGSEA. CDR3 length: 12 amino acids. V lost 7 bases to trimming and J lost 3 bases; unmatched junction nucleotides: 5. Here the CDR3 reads CSALQGYYGYTF. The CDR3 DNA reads TGCAGCGCCCTACAGGGGTACTATGGCTACACCTTC. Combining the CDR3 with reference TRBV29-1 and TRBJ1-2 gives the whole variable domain SAVISQKPSRDICQRGTSLTIQCQVDSQVTMMFWYRQQPGQSLTLIATANQGSEATYESGFVIDKFPISRPNLTFSTLTVSNMSPEDSSIYLCSALQGYYGYTFGSGTRLTVV.

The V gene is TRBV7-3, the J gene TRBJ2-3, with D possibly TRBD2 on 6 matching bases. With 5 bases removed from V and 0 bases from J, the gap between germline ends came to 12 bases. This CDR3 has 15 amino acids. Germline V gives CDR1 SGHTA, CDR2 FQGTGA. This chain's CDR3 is CASSPLEGSTDTQYF. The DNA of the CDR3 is TGTGCCAGCAGCCCATTGGAGGGGAGCACAGATACGCAGTATTTT.

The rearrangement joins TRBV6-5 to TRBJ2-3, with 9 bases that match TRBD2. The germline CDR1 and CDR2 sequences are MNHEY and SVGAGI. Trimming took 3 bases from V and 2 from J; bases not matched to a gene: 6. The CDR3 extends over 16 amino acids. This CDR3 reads CASSYSEREVTDTQYF. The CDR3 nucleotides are TGTGCCAGCAGTTATTCCGAGCGGGAGGTCACAGATACGCAGTATTTT.

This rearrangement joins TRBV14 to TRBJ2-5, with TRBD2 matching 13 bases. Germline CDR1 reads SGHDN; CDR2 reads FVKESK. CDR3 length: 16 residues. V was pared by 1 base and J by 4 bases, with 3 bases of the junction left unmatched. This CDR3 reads CASSQARTSGRETQYF. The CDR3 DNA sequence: TGTGCCAGCAGCCAAGCTAGGACTAGCGGGAGAGAGACCCAGTACTTC.

The CDR3 loop is CASSVGDRDGRQYF. In DNA form, the CDR3 reads TGTGCCAGCAGCGTAGGGGACAGGGACGGGCGGCAGTATTTT. V gene TRBV9 combines with J gene TRBJ2-3; 9 nucleotides align to TRBD1. V shed 0 bases, J shed 11 bases, and the junction held 7 bases outside the gene matches. Per germline, CDR1 SGDLS and CDR2 YYNGEE. The CDR3 loop spans 14 amino acids.

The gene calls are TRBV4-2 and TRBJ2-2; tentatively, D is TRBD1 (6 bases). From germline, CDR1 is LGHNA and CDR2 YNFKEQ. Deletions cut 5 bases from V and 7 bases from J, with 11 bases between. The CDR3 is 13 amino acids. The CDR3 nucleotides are TGTGCCAGCAGCTTGGGACATAGCGGGGAGCTGTTTTTT. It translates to CASSLGHSGELFF.

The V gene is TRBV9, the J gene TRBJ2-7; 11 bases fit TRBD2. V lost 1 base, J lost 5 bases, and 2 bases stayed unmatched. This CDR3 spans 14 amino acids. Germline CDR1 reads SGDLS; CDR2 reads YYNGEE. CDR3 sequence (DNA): TGTGCCAGCAGCGTAACTAGCGGGAGAAACGAGCAGTACTTC. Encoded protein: CASSVTSGRNEQYF.

CDR3 coding DNA: TGTGCCAGCAGCTTTTCGGGTAGCGGGAGAGGAGAGACCCAGTACTTC. Translated: CASSFSGSGRGETQYF. The rearrangement uses TRBV5-5 and TRBJ2-5, with 9 bases matching TRBD2. Trimming cost V 2 bases and J 4 bases; bases outside gene matches: 9. Per germline, CDR1 SGHKS and CDR2 YYEKEE (reference sequence). This CDR3 region has 16 residues.